This T cell receptor beta chain derives from a study of blood T cell repertoires in COVID-19. Looked up from germline, CDR1 is SGHVS and CDR2 is FQNEAQ. The CDR3 has 15 amino acids. The V and J ends lost 5 bases and 9 bases, in that order; junction bases with no gene match: 11. Profiled with immunoSEQ multiplex PCR; TCRdb holds only in-frame clones, not every one. The profile covers around 100,000 clones, with roughly nine tenths appearing a single time and 15% to 20% taken by the ten largest. The chain is built from TRBV7-8 and TRBJ2-1; 9 bases are a match to TRBD2. The clonotype originates from a man aged 45-65 years with acute or convalescent COVID-19. Material: peripheral blood. The CDR3 sequence: CASSLRGGGDGEQFF. The CDR3 nucleotides read TGTGCCAGCAGCCTGCGTGGCGGGGGGGATGGTGAGCAGTTCTTC.